The 22 T cell receptor beta chains below were found in one sample sequenced in a study of PD-1 blockade in classical Hodgkin lymphoma. The assay was immunoSEQ multiplex PCR, and TCRdb's table has in-frame clones only and misses some. The sample consists of 29,000 or so clones, more than 80% of them appearing once. Indicated time point: newly diagnosed, previously untreated cHL patient sample. Magnetic negative selection served to purify CD4+ T cells out of PBMCs that had been thawed. The sequencing sample was made of CD4+ T cells from blood. Every receptor here comes from a human donor with classical Hodgkin lymphoma.

This clone occurred a few times. This chain connects TRBV29-1 to TRBJ1-1, with D perhaps matching TRBD1 (6 bases). This CDR3 region has 12 residues. Germline values: CDR1 SQVTM, CDR2 ANQGSEA. V was trimmed by 7 bases and J by 6 bases, leaving 15 bases between them. CDR3: CSANREVAEAFF. Written as DNA, the CDR3 is TGCAGCGCAAACAGGGAGGTAGCTGAAGCTTTCTTT.

This rearrangement joins TRBV19 to TRBJ2-2, with TRBD2 identical over 12 bases. Per germline, CDR1 LNHDA and CDR2 SQIVND (reference sequence). V gave up 7 bases and J gave up 9 bases; unmatched junction bases: 9. The CDR3 is made up of 15 amino acids. DNA of the CDR3: TGTGCCAGTATCCCTAGCGGGAGGGCCATAAGGGAGCTGTTTTTT. Encoded protein: CASIPSGRAIRELFF.

V and J are TRBV7-6 and TRBJ1-3; D is uncertain. Germline lookup yields CDR1 SGHVS and CDR2 FNYEAQ. V was shortened by 4 bases and J by 0 bases, with 13 bases between the two germline ends. The CDR3 runs to 16 residues. This chain's CDR3 is CASSSRALYSGNTIYF. The CDR3 region has the DNA TGTGCCAGCAGCTCGAGGGCCCTTTACTCTGGAAACACCATATATTTT.

The sample holds one count of this clone. The chain combines TRBV7-9 with TRBJ2-5; D unresolved. Trimming took off 6 bases at V and 5 bases at J, with 10 bases between the two ends. CDR1 SEHNR and CDR2 FQNEAQ come from the germline V gene (reference sequence). CDR3 length: 12 residues. CDR3 sequence: CASSTETETQYF. CDR3 DNA sequence: TGTGCCAGCAGTACTGAAACGGAGACCCAGTACTTC.

This clone was found a few times. The J gene is TRBJ1-5, the V gene TRBV2; D is possibly TRBD1 (6 bases). CDR3 size: 18 residues. Per germline, CDR1 SNHLY and CDR2 FYNNEI. With 3 bases removed from V and 11 bases from J, the gap between germline ends came to 29 bases. CDR3 residues: CASSDLGLGRGPQGAQHF. CDR3 DNA: TGTGCCAGCAGTGATTTGGGCCTGGGCAGGGGCCCACAAGGGGCCCAGCATTTT.

The genes are TRBV5-4 and TRBJ2-1, with TRBD2 matching over 14 bases. J gave up 8 bases and V 3 bases, and 4 bases lay outside the gene matches. The CDR3 extends over 15 amino acids. Germline V gene data show CDR1 as SGHNT and CDR2 as YYREEE (reference sequence). The CDR3 sequence is CASSSGLAGAYEQFF. The CDR3 DNA follows: TGTGCCAGCAGCTCGGGACTAGCGGGAGCTTATGAGCAGTTCTTC.

The CDR3 loop is CASKDQETQYF. In nucleotides, the CDR3 is TGTGCCAGCAAGGACCAAGAGACCCAGTACTTC. The V gene is TRBV7-6, the J gene TRBJ2-5; no definite D call. The CDR3 covers 11 residues. Trimming shortened V by 7 bases and J by 0 bases, and 3 bases separated the two germline ends. Germline CDR1 is SGHVS and CDR2 is FNYEAQ.

The chain employs TRBV2 and TRBJ2-5, with a possible D match to TRBD1 (5 bases). Per the germline V gene, CDR1 is SNHLY and CDR2 is FYNNEI. The CDR3 extends over 13 amino acids. With 6 bases removed from V and 2 bases from J, the gap between germline ends came to 10 bases. CDR3 region: CASRRQTQETQYF. The CDR3 nucleotides read TGTGCCAGCAGGCGACAGACTCAAGAGACCCAGTACTTC.

V usage is TRBV6-1 and J usage is TRBJ2-2; D remains ambiguous. The CDR3 runs 14 residues. The ends were cut back, 2 bases at V and 7 bases at J, with 11 bases in the middle. Germline-derived CDR1 and CDR2 are MNHNS and SASEGT. The chain's CDR3 is CASSESLVGGELFF. In DNA form, the CDR3 reads TGTGCCAGCAGTGAAAGCCTTGTTGGCGGGGAGCTGTTTTTT.

This chain joins TRBV28 and TRBJ1-2; D perhaps matches TRBD1 (6 bases). Trimming took off 6 bases at V and 4 bases at J, with 12 bases between the two ends. CDR1 and CDR2 (germline): MDHEN, SYDVKM. CDR3 length equals 13 residues. The CDR3 DNA reads TGTGCCAGCAGCCTGACAGGACCCTATGGCTACACCTTC. It translates to CASSLTGPYGYTF.

J is TRBJ2-1 and V is TRBV6-1; D is undetermined. Between the trimmed V and J ends, which lost 0 bases and 5 bases, there was a span of 5 bases. CDR1 MNHNS and CDR2 SASEGT come from the germline V gene. This CDR3 comprises 13 residues. The CDR3 spells CASSEARNNEQFF. As DNA, the CDR3 is TGTGCCAGCAGTGAAGCGAGGAACAATGAGCAGTTCTTC.

Worth noting for this clone: A junction boundary mismatches the germline segment, possibly from a read error. The rearrangement uses TRBV7-2 and TRBJ2-5; perhaps TRBD1 as D (6 bases). The CDR3 totals 15 residues. CDR1 SGHTA and CDR2 FQGNSA come from the germline V gene. The CDR3 bases are TGTGCCAGCAGCCTAGCCAGGACAGCCGAAGAGACCCAGTACTTC. Translating gives CASSLARTAEETQYF.

CDR3 loop: CASSYPQGAEAFF. In DNA form, the CDR3 reads TGTGCCAGCAGTTATCCGCAGGGGGCTGAAGCTTTCTTT. This chain uses TRBV6-5 with TRBJ1-1, with 7 bases lining up with TRBD1. The CDR3 contains 13 residues. Germline lookup yields CDR1 MNHEY and CDR2 SVGAGI. Trimming cost V 3 bases and J 6 bases; bases outside gene matches: 4.

The gene calls are TRBV2 and TRBJ1-1; D is possibly TRBD1 (5 bases). The V end lost 8 bases, the J end lost 1 base, and 14 bases lay between the germline ends. This CDR3 comprises 14 residues. Germline-derived CDR1 and CDR2 are SNHLY and FYNNEI. This CDR3 is CASRLGHPNTEAFF. CDR3 bases: TGTGCCAGCCGACTAGGACATCCGAACACTGAAGCTTTCTTT.

The chain recombines TRBV7-2 with TRBJ1-3; no firm D call. The CDR3 contains 14 residues. V was trimmed by 5 bases and J by 7 bases, leaving 15 bases between them. Germline CDR1 is SGHTA and CDR2 is FQGNSA. The CDR3 here is CASSPLWTANTIYF. CDR3 nucleotide sequence: TGTGCCAGCAGCCCTCTTTGGACGGCGAACACCATATATTTT.

This clone occurred once. The V call is TRBV5-4, the J call TRBJ2-5, with D perhaps matching TRBD1 or TRBD2 (6 bases each). This CDR3 is built from 14 residues. The ends were cut back, 4 bases at V and 2 bases at J, with 12 bases in the middle. CDR1 and CDR2 (germline): SGHNT, YYREEE (reference sequence). CDR3 sequence: CASSLQGGQETQYF. CDR3 sequence (DNA): TGTGCCAGCAGCCTCCAAGGGGGGCAAGAGACCCAGTACTTC.

The CDR3 bases are TGTGCCAGCAGCTTAGGAAATGAGCAGTTCTTC. This translates into CASSLGNEQFF. The V call is TRBV7-2, the J call TRBJ2-1; D not certain. Germline lookup yields CDR1 SGHTA and CDR2 FQGNSA. This CDR3 comprises 11 residues. V was cut by 1 base and J by 7 bases, with 2 bases left in between.

The DNA for the CDR3 is TGTGCCGCCTCGACTGTACGCTCTGGGGCCAACGTCCTGACTTTC. Amino acids: CAASTVRSGANVLTF. The chain carries TRBV10-3 and TRBJ2-6; D is undetermined. CDR3 size: 15 residues. V was cut by 11 bases and J by 0 bases, with 14 bases left in between. CDR1 ENHRY and CDR2 SYGVKD come from the germline V gene.

The rearrangement links TRBV4-3 to TRBJ2-1, with 12 bases aligning to TRBD2. The V gene's germline CDR1 is LGHNA and CDR2 YSLEER. V dropped 0 bases and J dropped 8; count of bases not matched to a gene: 8. The CDR3 length is 17 residues. CDR3 protein: CASSQDLLAGGPYEQFF. The DNA of the CDR3 is TGCGCCAGCAGCCAAGATCTCCTAGCGGGAGGGCCGTATGAGCAGTTCTTC.

The chain carries TRBV11-2 and TRBJ2-1; D remains ambiguous. The V end lost 5 bases, the J end lost 0 bases, and 17 bases lay between the germline ends. The germline CDR1 and CDR2 sequences are SGHAT and FQNNGV. The CDR3 is 17 residues long. CDR3 protein: CASSRPVARISYNEQFF. CDR3 sequence (DNA): TGTGCCAGCAGCCGACCAGTTGCGAGAATCTCCTACAATGAGCAGTTCTTC.

The chain uses TRBV30 and TRBJ2-1; 14 positions match TRBD2. The CDR3 loop spans 16 amino acids. V shed 3 bases, J shed 8 bases, and the junction held 9 bases outside the gene matches. From germline, CDR1 is GTSNPN and CDR2 SVGIG (reference sequence). The CDR3 sequence: CAWSGTSGRLYDEQFF. CDR3 bases: TGTGCCTGGAGCGGGACTAGCGGGAGATTATACGATGAGCAGTTCTTC.

This clone was observed a single time. CDR3 protein: CASSIGFEQFF. The CDR3 bases are TGCGCCAGCAGCATAGGATTCGAGCAGTTCTTC. The gene calls are TRBV5-1 and TRBJ2-1; D gene uncertain. The CDR3 is 11 residues long. Germline V gene lookup returns CDR1 SGHRS and CDR2 YFSETQ. The V end lost 4 bases, the J end lost 10 bases, and 9 bases lay between the germline ends.